A single sample is the source of the 17 T cell receptor beta chains below, sequenced in a study of T cells in Graves' hyperthyroidism and ophthalmopathy. The investigators amplified TCR beta CDR3 regions from RNA transcripts. An initial round of RT-PCR targeting the TCR CDR3 relied on the HTBI primer set. TCRdb reprocessed the multiplex PCR reads with MiXCR, giving one entry per CDR3 protein. The data contain a few hundred thousand distinct CDR3 sequences, approximately 15% of them singletons. Input material: blood. The receptors derive from a woman in her 30s with Graves' hyperthyroidism that later progressed to Graves' ophthalmopathy.

A few counts support this clonotype. The rearrangement links TRBV20-1 to TRBJ2-7; TRBD2 agrees at 7 bases. Germline V gene lookup returns CDR1 DFQATT and CDR2 SNEGSKA (reference sequence). This CDR3 region has 16 residues. The ends lost 3 bases at V and 0 bases at J; junction bases unmatched: 11. The CDR3 DNA reads as TGCAGTGCTAGGAGGCAGTGGGGAGGGAGCTCCTACGAGCAGTACTTC. This encodes CSARRQWGGSSYEQYF.

V and J are TRBV6-1 and TRBJ1-4; D perhaps matches TRBD1 (5 bases). The length of the CDR3 is 13 residues. The germline V gene has CDR1 MNHNS and CDR2 SASEGT. Between the trimmed V and J ends, which lost 6 bases and 8 bases, there was a span of 13 bases. The CDR3 DNA reads as TGTGCCAGCAGGGGGCAGGTACAGGAAAAACTGTTTTTT. Residues: CASRGQVQEKLFF.

The sample holds many counts of this clonotype. V gene TRBV3-1 combines with J gene TRBJ1-1, with a tentative D call TRBD1 (6 bases). Germline V gene lookup returns CDR1 LGHDT and CDR2 YNNKEL (reference sequence). The CDR3 covers 14 residues. V was trimmed by 4 bases and J by 3 bases, leaving 12 bases between them. CDR3 amino acids: CASSLRGWDTEAFF. CDR3 in DNA: TGTGCCAGCAGCCTCAGGGGATGGGACACTGAAGCTTTCTTT.

V gene TRBV2 combines with J gene TRBJ2-7; no firm D call. The germline V gene has CDR1 SNHLY and CDR2 FYNNEI. The length of the CDR3 is 11 residues. Trimming cost V 4 bases and J 12 bases, with 13 bases left between them. The CDR3 DNA reads as TGTGCCAGCAGTGGGTCAGACCGGCGGTACTTC. Amino acids: CASSGSDRRYF.

This clonotype was detected many times. The chain has TRBV20-1 and TRBJ2-2; 11 bases line up with TRBD2. The CDR3 has 16 residues. J was trimmed by 2 bases and V by 0 bases; bases with no gene match: 2. Germline loops: CDR1 DFQATT, CDR2 SNEGSKA (reference sequence). Here the CDR3 reads CSARELAGENTGELFF. CDR3 in DNA: TGCAGTGCTAGAGAACTAGCGGGAGAAAACACCGGGGAGCTGTTTTTT.

Many counts were recorded for this clonotype. The chain links TRBV20-1 to TRBJ2-7; no definite D call. V was pared by 3 bases and J by 1 base, with 10 bases between. There are 13 residues in the CDR3. The germline V gene encodes CDR1 DFQATT and CDR2 SNEGSKA (reference sequence). This CDR3 reads CSASDGPSYEQYF. Here the CDR3 DNA reads TGCAGTGCTAGTGACGGTCCGTCCTACGAGCAGTACTTC.

This chain connects TRBV30 to TRBJ2-1; 11 positions match TRBD2. The CDR3 is 15 residues long. The germline CDR1 and CDR2 sequences are GTSNPN and SVGIG (reference sequence). With V trimmed by 2 bases and J by 5 bases, 5 bases remained unmatched. In nucleotides, the CDR3 is TGTGCCTGGAGTAAGGGACTAGCGGCGGACAATGAGCAGTTCTTC. It encodes CAWSKGLAADNEQFF.

The chain carries TRBV6-1 and TRBJ1-5; 10 nucleotides line up with TRBD1. The CDR3 has 17 residues. The germline CDR1 and CDR2 sequences are MNHNS and SASEGT. J lost 2 bases, V lost 5 bases, and 9 bases had no gene match. The CDR3 sequence is CASSRTTGTGGNQPQHF. Here the CDR3 DNA reads TGTGCCAGCAGTCGTACAACCGGGACAGGGGGCAATCAGCCCCAGCATTTT.

This clonotype has a count of ten or more. V is TRBV19 and J is TRBJ2-2; unclear D gene. Trimming removed 5 bases from V and 8 bases from J, with 12 bases in between. The germline CDR1 and CDR2 sequences are LNHDA and SQIVND (reference sequence). The CDR3 totals 13 residues. The CDR3, as DNA: TGTGCCAGTAGTCCGGGCAACGCAGGGGAGCTGTTTTTT. It codes for CASSPGNAGELFF.

This clonotype was counted at least ten times. Written as DNA, the CDR3 is TGTGCCAGCAGTTATCCAACTCCGGACAGGGTCCCTTCTAACTATGGCTACACCTTC. Residues: CASSYPTPDRVPSNYGYTF. This chain joins TRBV6-2 or TRBV6-3 and TRBJ1-2, with 8 bases lining up with TRBD1. This CDR3 is 19 amino acids long. V gave up 3 bases and J gave up 0 bases; unmatched junction bases: 15. Germline CDR1 and CDR2: MNHEY and SVGEGT.

This clonotype appeared many times. The V and J genes are TRBV19 and TRBJ1-1; D is undetermined. Deletions cut 3 bases from V and 7 bases from J, with 12 bases between. CDR3 length: 13 amino acids. Per germline, CDR1 LNHDA and CDR2 SQIVND (reference sequence). CDR3 residues: CASSMSGRLEAFF. Here the CDR3 DNA reads TGTGCCAGTAGTATGTCAGGACGGCTTGAAGCTTTCTTT.

V and J are TRBV6-1 and TRBJ2-5; TRBD2 agrees at 8 bases. Losses at the gene ends were 8 bases for V and 5 bases for J; bases not matched to a gene: 7. CDR3 size: 13 residues. The germline gives CDR1 MNHNS, CDR2 SASEGT. The CDR3 protein is CASGSTSGETQYF. In DNA form, the CDR3 reads TGTGCCAGCGGATCTACTAGCGGCGAGACCCAGTACTTC.

Ten or more counts support this clonotype. The chain carries TRBV3-1 and TRBJ1-1, with 8 bases aligning to TRBD1. This CDR3 comprises 14 residues. The J segment lost 11 bases and the V segment lost 0 bases, leaving 8 bases of the junction unmatched. Germline CDR1 and CDR2: LGHDT and YNNKEL (reference sequence). The CDR3: CASSQESQGAYAFF. The CDR3 nucleotides are TGTGCCAGCAGCCAAGAATCTCAGGGGGCGTATGCTTTCTTT.

This clonotype was found many times. The chain uses TRBV20-1 and TRBJ2-3; D unclear. The CDR3 extends over 14 amino acids. The V gene's germline CDR1 is DFQATT and CDR2 SNEGSKA (reference sequence). Trimming cost V 1 base and J 6 bases, with 14 bases left between them. CDR3 sequence: CSARVASPGDTQYF. The CDR3 DNA reads as TGCAGTGCTAGAGTCGCCTCGCCCGGGGATACGCAGTATTTT.

This clonotype has ten or more counts. The chain uses TRBV28 and TRBJ2-6; tentative D call: TRBD2 (6 bases). The CDR3 has 18 amino acids. The V end lost 7 bases, the J end lost 0 bases, and 19 bases lay between the germline ends. Germline CDR1 is MDHEN and CDR2 is SYDVKM. The CDR3 sequence is CASTELGGSSSGANVLTF. CDR3 nucleotides: TGTGCCAGCACCGAACTCGGGGGATCTAGCTCTGGGGCCAACGTCCTGACTTTC.

V gene TRBV25-1 combines with J gene TRBJ1-2; D call uncertain. The CDR3 has 15 amino acids. The V end was cut by 4 bases, the J end by 7 bases, with 19 bases between. Germline V gene sequence: CDR1 MGHDK, CDR2 SYGVNS. CDR3 DNA sequence: TGTGCCAGCAGTGGCGGACCGGGAGTCGGAGGTGGCTACACCTTC. Its protein is CASSGGPGVGGGYTF.

This clonotype has ten or more counts. The chain couples TRBV2 to TRBJ2-1; no definite D call. The germline gives CDR1 SNHLY, CDR2 FYNNEI. Trimming left V 6 bases short and J 4 bases short, with 16 bases between. This CDR3 region has 15 residues. In DNA, the CDR3 is TGTGCCAGCAGACCCGACTCGGGTCTATACAATGAGCAGTTCTTC. Translated, it gives CASRPDSGLYNEQFF.